The entry below gives a single T cell receptor (beta chain) sequence along with its context. The table came from immunoSEQ multiplex PCR; TCRdb's copy has only in-frame clones and leaves some out. The sample includes tens of thousands of clones, 80% to 90% of them seen just once. The data belong to a study of blood T cell repertoires in COVID-19. As for the study in general: Acute and convalescent COVID-19 specimens originated in the United States, Italy and Spain. The analysed material was cDNA or gDNA that came from T cells, B-cell-depleted T cells, or PBMCs.

Trimming removed 6 bases from V and 5 bases from J; junction bases left unmatched: 15. CDR1 and CDR2 from the germline V gene are SGHVS and FQNEAQ. This CDR3 has 18 residues. The chain links TRBV7-8 to TRBJ2-3, with 12 bases fitting TRBD1. Sequenced material: peripheral blood. This clonotype was obtained from a human donor in a cohort sampled during active COVID-19. CDR3 DNA: TGTGCCAGCAGTAAAAACACCGGGACAGGGGGCGGGATAGATACGCAGTATTTT. Amino acid sequence: CASSKNTGTGGGIDTQYF.